Detailed here is one TCR beta chain. Its antigen is undetermined. This record belongs to a study of T cell repertoires in ileal Crohn's disease. Study-wide context: Postoperative therapy was given to about half: 10 to 12 thiopurines, some 18 anti-TNF agents. Study-wide points: Within the first postoperative year, endoscopy came at median roughly seven months. Endoscopic recurrence occurred in every patient whose clonality exceeded 26.8%.

Here immunoSEQ multiplex PCR was the method, and the copy in TCRdb shows in-frame clones only, minus some. The sample records tens of thousands of clones, around 90% being singletons. Described time point: neoterminal ileum biopsy at postoperative endoscopy, about 6 months after surgery. Patients were adults with ileal or ileocolonic Crohn's disease needing resection. The sequence was collected from an adult with Crohn's disease. Specimen: ileal tissue.

The CDR3 bases are TGTGCCAGTAGTATAAGAGTTAACAGGGGATCTGGAAACACCATATATTTT. It encodes CASSIRVNRGSGNTIYF. The chain is built from TRBV19 and TRBJ1-3; 7 positions agree with TRBD1. The CDR3 consists of 17 residues. Looked up from germline, CDR1 is LNHDA and CDR2 is SQIVND (reference sequence). J lost 1 base, V lost 2 bases, and 8 bases had no gene match.